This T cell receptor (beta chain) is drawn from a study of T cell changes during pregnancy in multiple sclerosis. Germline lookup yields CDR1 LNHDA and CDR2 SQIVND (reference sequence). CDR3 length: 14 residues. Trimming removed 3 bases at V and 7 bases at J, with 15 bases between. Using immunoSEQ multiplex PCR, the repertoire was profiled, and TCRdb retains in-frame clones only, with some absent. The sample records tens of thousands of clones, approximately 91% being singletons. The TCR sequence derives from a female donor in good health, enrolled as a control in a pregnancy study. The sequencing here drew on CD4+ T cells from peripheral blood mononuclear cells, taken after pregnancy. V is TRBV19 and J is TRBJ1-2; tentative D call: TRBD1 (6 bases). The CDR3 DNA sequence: TGTGCCAGTAGTATTCGCAGGGGACCTGCTGGCTACACCTTC. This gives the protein CASSIRRGPAGYTF.